The next 7 T cell receptor beta chains were all read from a single sample in a study of blood T cell repertoires in COVID-19. TCRdb's copy holds only in-frame clones and misses some; the assay was immunoSEQ multiplex PCR. This sample has 50,000 or so clones; over 65% occur once, and the top ten carry under 5%. The sequencing sample was made of peripheral blood. These receptor sequences come from a middle-aged man with active COVID-19.

The genes are TRBV7-3 and TRBJ2-7; D not resolved. CDR1 SGHTA and CDR2 FQGTGA come from the germline V gene. V was trimmed by 3 bases and J by 6 bases, leaving 12 bases between them. The CDR3 covers 13 residues. The CDR3 DNA reads as TGTGCCAGCAGCTTTAGCCCAGCGTCCGAGCAGTACTTC. It codes for CASSFSPASEQYF.

The rearrangement uses TRBV6-1 and TRBJ1-5, with D unclear. The CDR3 covers 15 residues. V shed 2 bases and J shed 10 bases, with 18 bases lying between them. Looked up from germline, CDR1 is MNHNS and CDR2 is SASEGT. Written as DNA, the CDR3 is TGTGCCAGCAGTGAAAGTTCATGGACTTCGCGACCCCAGCATTTT. It translates to CASSESSWTSRPQHF.

This rearrangement joins TRBV19 to TRBJ2-3; D gene ambiguous. V was clipped by 2 bases and J by 0 bases, with 3 bases between them. The CDR3 length is 13 residues. Germline V gives CDR1 LNHDA, CDR2 SQIVND (reference sequence). The CDR3 DNA reads TGTGCCAGTAGTATACAGAGCACAGATACGCAGTATTTT. Translated, it gives CASSIQSTDTQYF.

The chain links TRBV7-9 to TRBJ2-7; TRBD2 is a possible D gene (5 bases). Trimming shortened V by 2 bases and J by 2 bases, and 19 bases separated the two germline ends. The CDR3 runs 17 residues. The germline V gene encodes CDR1 SEHNR and CDR2 FQNEAQ (reference sequence). The CDR3 DNA reads as TGTGCCAGCAGCTTACTCGGGGTAGGACCCCCCCCCTACGAGCAGTACTTC. It translates to CASSLLGVGPPPYEQYF.

This chain uses TRBV19 with TRBJ2-4; TRBD1 is a possible D gene (5 bases). This CDR3 comprises 15 residues. The V gene's germline CDR1 is LNHDA and CDR2 SQIVND (reference sequence). The V and J ends lost 4 bases and 5 bases respectively, with 15 bases between them. The CDR3 loop reads CASSTPALGENIQYF. The CDR3 nucleotides are TGTGCCAGTAGTACCCCCGCCCTAGGGGAAAACATTCAGTACTTC.

Only one count was recorded for this clone. The gene calls are TRBV4-1 and TRBJ1-5, with D perhaps TRBD1 (6 bases). The V gene's germline CDR1 is MGHRA and CDR2 YSYEKL. V lost 1 base to trimming and J lost 11 bases, with 12 bases between them. This CDR3 has 13 residues. This chain's CDR3 is CASSQARRQAQHF. CDR3 DNA: TGCGCCAGCAGCCAAGCGCGGCGACAGGCCCAGCATTTT.

The chain is built from TRBV19 and TRBJ2-2; 8 nucleotides agree with TRBD1. The CDR3 consists of 14 residues. Germline loops: CDR1 LNHDA, CDR2 SQIVND (reference sequence). V lost 6 bases, J lost 2 bases, and 2 bases stayed unmatched. In DNA, the CDR3 is TGTGCCAGTAGACAGGGGGTTAACACCGGGGAGCTGTTTTTT. This codes for CASRQGVNTGELFF.